This T cell receptor beta chain was observed in a study of cytomegalovirus exposure and HLA in healthy donors. Broader study findings: Information on immune exposure was restricted to one variable (CMV serostatus). An analysis done earlier found most TCR beta V segments productive about 90% or about 30% of the time.

V shed 0 bases and J shed 3 bases, with 10 bases lying between them. Germline V lookup: CDR1 SGHNT, CDR2 YYREEE (reference sequence). The CDR3 is 14 amino acids. Turning to this clone: What it binds is not known.

PCR used 60 Vbeta primers and 13 Jbeta primers. In the original analysis: Per a later analysis, the number of unique TCR beta chains was roughly 87 million, of which 9 million to 14 million were shared. Sequenced by immunoSEQ multiplex PCR; TCRdb stores in-frame clones only, minus some. V and J calls and clone size come straight from that table; D and trimming were deduced from the DNA. The top ten clones hold under 1.1% of a sample with about 160,000 clones, roughly 84% of them seen once. Each of the donors was a healthy bone marrow donor. Sequenced sample: PBMCs. This receptor was obtained from a man aged 30-40 years in good health and CMV-seronegative. The gene calls are TRBV5-4 and TRBJ2-7; no firm D call. The CDR3: CASSLGQDVYEQYF. CDR3 DNA: TGTGCCAGCAGCTTGGGTCAGGATGTCTACGAGCAGTACTTC.